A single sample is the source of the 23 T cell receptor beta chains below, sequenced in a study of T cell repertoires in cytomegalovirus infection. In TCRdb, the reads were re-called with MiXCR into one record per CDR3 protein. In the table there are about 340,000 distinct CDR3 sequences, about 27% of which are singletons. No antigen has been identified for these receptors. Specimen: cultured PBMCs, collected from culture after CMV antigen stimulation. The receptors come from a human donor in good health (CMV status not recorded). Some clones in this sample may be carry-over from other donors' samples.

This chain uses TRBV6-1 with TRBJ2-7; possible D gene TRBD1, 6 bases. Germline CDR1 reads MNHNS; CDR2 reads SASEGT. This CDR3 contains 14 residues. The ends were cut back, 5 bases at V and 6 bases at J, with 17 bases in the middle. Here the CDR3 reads CASSRTVRGGEQYF. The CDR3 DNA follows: TGTGCCAGCAGTCGGACTGTCAGGGGTGGCGAGCAGTACTTC.

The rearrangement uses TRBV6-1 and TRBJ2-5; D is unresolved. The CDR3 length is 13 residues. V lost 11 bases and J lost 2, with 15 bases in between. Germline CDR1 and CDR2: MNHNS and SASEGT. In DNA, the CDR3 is TGTGCCGGGTGTAGGGCGGTACAAGAGACCCAGTACTTC. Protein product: CAGCRAVQETQYF.

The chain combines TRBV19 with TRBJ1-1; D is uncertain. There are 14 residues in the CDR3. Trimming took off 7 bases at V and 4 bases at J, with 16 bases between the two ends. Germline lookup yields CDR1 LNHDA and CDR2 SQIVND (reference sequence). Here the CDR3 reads CASTKDGGSTEAFF. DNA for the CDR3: TGTGCCAGTACCAAAGACGGAGGTAGCACTGAAGCTTTCTTT.

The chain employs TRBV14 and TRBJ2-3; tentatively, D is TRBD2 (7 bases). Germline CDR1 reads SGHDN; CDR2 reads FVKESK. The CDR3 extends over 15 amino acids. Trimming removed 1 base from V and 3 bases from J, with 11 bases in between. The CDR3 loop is CASSQVRGGTDTQYF. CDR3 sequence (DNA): TGTGCCAGCAGCCAAGTCAGGGGAGGGACAGATACGCAGTATTTT.

The CDR3 here is CSVELPQGAYNEQFF. DNA of the CDR3: TGCAGCGTTGAACTCCCACAGGGCGCCTACAATGAGCAGTTCTTC. The chain carries TRBV29-1 and TRBJ2-1, with D possibly being TRBD1 (6 bases). The ends were cut back, 2 bases at V and 2 bases at J, with 13 bases in the middle. The CDR3 is 15 residues long. Germline lookup yields CDR1 SQVTM and CDR2 ANQGSEA.

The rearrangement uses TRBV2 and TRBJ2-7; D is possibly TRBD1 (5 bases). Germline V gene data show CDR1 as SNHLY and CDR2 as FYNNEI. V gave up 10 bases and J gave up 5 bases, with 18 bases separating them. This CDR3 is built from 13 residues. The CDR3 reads CATFGRQGDEQYF. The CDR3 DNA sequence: TGTGCCACCTTCGGTAGGCAGGGTGACGAGCAGTACTTC.

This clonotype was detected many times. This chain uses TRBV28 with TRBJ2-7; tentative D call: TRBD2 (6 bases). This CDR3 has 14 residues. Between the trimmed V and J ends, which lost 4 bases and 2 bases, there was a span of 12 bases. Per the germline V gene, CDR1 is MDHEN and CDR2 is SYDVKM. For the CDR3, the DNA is TGTGCCAGCAGTTCGGGAGACAAAGCCTACGAGCAGTACTTC. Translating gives CASSSGDKAYEQYF.

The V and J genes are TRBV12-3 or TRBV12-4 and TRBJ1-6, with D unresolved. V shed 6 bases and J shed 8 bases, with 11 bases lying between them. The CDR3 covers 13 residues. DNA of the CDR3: TGTGCCAGCAGCCCGACGTGGGATTCACCCCTCCACTTT. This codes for CASSPTWDSPLHF.

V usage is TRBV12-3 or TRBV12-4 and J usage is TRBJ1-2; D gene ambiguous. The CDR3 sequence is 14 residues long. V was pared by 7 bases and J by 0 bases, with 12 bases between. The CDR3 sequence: CASTLAGANYGYTF. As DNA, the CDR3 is TGTGCCAGCACCCTGGCCGGCGCTAACTATGGCTACACCTTC.

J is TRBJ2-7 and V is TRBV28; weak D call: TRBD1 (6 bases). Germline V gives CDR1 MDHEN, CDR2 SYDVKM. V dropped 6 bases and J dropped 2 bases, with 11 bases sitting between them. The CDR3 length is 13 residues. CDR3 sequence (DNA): TGTGCCAGCAGACGAGGACAGACCTACGAGCAGTACTTC. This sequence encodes CASRRGQTYEQYF.

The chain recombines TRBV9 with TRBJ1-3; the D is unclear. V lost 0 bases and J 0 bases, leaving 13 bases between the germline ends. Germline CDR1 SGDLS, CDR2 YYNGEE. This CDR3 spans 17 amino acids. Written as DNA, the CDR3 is TGTGCCAGCAGCGTAGCCCCGGGCAGAAGCTCTGGAAACACCATATATTTT. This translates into CASSVAPGRSSGNTIYF.

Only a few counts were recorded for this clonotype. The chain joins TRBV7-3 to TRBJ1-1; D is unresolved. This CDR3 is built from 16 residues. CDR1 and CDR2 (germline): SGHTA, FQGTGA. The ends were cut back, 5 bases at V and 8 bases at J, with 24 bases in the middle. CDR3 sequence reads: CASSQTQTETLSEAFF. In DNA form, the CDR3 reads TGTGCCAGCAGCCAAACACAAACAGAGACCTTGTCGGAAGCTTTCTTT.

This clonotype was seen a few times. The CDR3, as DNA: TGTGCCAGCAGCTTGTTGGACAGGGGGCGGGAGACCCAGTACTTC. Its protein is CASSLLDRGRETQYF. The rearrangement links TRBV7-8 to TRBJ2-5; the match to TRBD1 covers 11 bases. Per germline, CDR1 SGHVS and CDR2 FQNEAQ. V gave up 3 bases and J gave up 5 bases; unmatched junction bases: 5. The CDR3 is 15 amino acids.

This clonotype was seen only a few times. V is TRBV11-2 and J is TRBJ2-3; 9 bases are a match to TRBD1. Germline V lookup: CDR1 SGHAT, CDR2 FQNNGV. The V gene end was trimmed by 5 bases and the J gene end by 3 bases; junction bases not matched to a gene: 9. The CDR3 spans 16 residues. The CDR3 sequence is CASSGRQGGTTDTQYF. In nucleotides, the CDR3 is TGTGCCAGCAGCGGCAGACAGGGGGGGACTACAGATACGCAGTATTTT.

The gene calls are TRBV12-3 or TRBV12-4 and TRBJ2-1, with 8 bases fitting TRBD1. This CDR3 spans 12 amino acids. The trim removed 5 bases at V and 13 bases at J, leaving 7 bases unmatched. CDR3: CASSRGQAFQFF. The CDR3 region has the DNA TGTGCCAGCAGTCGGGGACAGGCCTTCCAGTTCTTC.

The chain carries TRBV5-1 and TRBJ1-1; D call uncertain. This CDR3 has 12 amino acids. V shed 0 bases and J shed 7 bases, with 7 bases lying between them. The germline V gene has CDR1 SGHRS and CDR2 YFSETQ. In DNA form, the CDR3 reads TGCGCCAGCAGCTTGGTCCAGAATGAAGCTTTCTTT. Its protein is CASSLVQNEAFF. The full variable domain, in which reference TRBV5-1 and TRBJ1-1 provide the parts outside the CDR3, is KAGVTQTPRYLIKTRGQQVTLSCSPISGHRSVSWYQQTPGQGLQFLFEYFSETQRNKGNFPGRFSGRQFSNSRSEMNVSTLELGDSALYLCASSLVQNEAFFGQGTRLTVV.

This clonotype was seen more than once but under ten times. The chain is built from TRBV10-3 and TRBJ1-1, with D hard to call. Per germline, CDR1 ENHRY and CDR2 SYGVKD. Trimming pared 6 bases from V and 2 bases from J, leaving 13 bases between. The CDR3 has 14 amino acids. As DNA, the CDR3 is TGTGCCATCAGCGCCTCAGTACCCAACACTGAAGCTTTCTTT. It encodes CAISASVPNTEAFF.

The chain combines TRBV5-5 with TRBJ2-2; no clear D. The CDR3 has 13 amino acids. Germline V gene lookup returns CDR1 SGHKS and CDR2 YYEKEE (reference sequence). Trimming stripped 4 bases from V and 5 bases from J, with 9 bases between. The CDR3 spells CASSLSWTGELFF. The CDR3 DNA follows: TGTGCCAGCAGCCTTTCATGGACCGGGGAGCTGTTTTTT. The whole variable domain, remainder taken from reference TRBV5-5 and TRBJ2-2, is DAGVTQSPTHLIKTRGQQVTLRCSPISGHKSVSWYQQVLGQGPQFIFQYYEKEERGRGNFPDRFSARQFPNYSSELNVNALLLGDSALYLCASSLSWTGELFFGEGSRLTVL.

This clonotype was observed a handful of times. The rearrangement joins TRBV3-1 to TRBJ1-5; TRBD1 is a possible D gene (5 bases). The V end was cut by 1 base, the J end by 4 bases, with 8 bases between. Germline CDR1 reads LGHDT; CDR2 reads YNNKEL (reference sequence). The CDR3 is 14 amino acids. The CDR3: CASSQATDNQPQHF. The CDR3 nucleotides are TGTGCCAGCAGCCAAGCGACAGATAATCAGCCCCAGCATTTT.

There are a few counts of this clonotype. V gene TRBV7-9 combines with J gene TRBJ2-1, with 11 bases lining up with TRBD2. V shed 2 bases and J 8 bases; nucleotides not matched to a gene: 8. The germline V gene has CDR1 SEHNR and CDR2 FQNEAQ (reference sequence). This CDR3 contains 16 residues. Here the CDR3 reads CASSLKLAGGGDEQFF. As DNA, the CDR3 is TGTGCCAGCAGCTTAAAGCTAGCGGGAGGAGGGGATGAGCAGTTCTTC.

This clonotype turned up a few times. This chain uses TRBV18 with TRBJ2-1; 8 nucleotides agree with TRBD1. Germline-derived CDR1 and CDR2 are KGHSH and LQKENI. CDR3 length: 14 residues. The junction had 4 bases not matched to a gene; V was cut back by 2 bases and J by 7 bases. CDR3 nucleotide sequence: TGTGCCAGCTCACCAACGGGACAGGCTAATGAGCAGTTCTTC. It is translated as CASSPTGQANEQFF.

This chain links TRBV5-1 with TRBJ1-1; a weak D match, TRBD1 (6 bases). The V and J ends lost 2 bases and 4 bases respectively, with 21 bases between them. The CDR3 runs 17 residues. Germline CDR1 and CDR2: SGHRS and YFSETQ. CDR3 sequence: CASSLGISAGDPTEAFF. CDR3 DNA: TGCGCCAGCAGCTTAGGGATTTCCGCAGGGGATCCCACTGAAGCTTTCTTT.

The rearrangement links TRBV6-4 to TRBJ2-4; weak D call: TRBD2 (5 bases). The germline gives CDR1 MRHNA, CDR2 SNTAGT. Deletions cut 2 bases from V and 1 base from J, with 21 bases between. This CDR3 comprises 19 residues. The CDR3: CASSDIRGHIQDAKNIQYF. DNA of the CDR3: TGTGCCAGCAGTGACATACGGGGTCACATTCAAGACGCCAAAAACATTCAGTACTTC.